The 13 T cell receptor beta chains presented below share a single source sample, sequenced in a study of CD8 T cells in Susac syndrome. An input of about 0.5 to 1 ug of RNA was subjected to reverse transcription using random hexamers. Each CDR3 protein is one row after TCRdb ran MiXCR on the immunoSEQ multiplex PCR reads. The sample yields 95,000 to 150,000 distinct CDR3 sequences, over 90% seen once. Sequencing was carried out using CD4+ T cells from PBMCs. These receptors were obtained from a human donor with Susac syndrome.

The V and J genes are TRBV3-1 and TRBJ1-1, with D tentatively TRBD1 (5 bases). The V gene lost 1 base and the J gene lost 6 bases, with 6 bases spanning the gap. The CDR3 is 12 amino acids. Germline V lookup: CDR1 LGHDT, CDR2 YNNKEL (reference sequence). The CDR3 DNA is TGTGCCAGCAGCCAAGGAGGGGCTGAAGCTTTCTTT. Protein product: CASSQGGAEAFF.

The chain uses TRBV19 and TRBJ2-1, with 11 bases identical to TRBD2. This CDR3 region has 15 residues. V lost 4 bases, J lost 7 bases, and 6 bases stayed unmatched. Germline CDR1 is LNHDA and CDR2 is SQIVND (reference sequence). This CDR3 is CASSRTSGQVNEQFF. CDR3 bases: TGTGCCAGTAGTAGGACTAGCGGGCAGGTGAATGAGCAGTTCTTC.

This chain links TRBV29-1 with TRBJ2-1; TRBD1 or TRBD2 may be the D gene (5 bases each). This CDR3 is 12 amino acids long. Germline loops: CDR1 SQVTM, CDR2 ANQGSEA. Trimming left V 3 bases short and J 10 bases short, with 13 bases between. The CDR3 DNA follows: TGCAGCGTTGAGAGGGGTGTGGAAGAGCAGTTCTTC. It encodes CSVERGVEEQFF.

The chain recombines TRBV7-2 with TRBJ1-2; possible D gene TRBD1, 6 bases. CDR1 and CDR2 (germline): SGHTA, FQGNSA. V dropped 1 base and J dropped 12 bases, with 15 bases sitting between them. The CDR3 runs to 13 residues. CDR3 amino acids: CASSLERGHGHTF. CDR3 nucleotide sequence: TGTGCCAGCAGCTTAGAGAGGGGACACGGCCACACCTTC.

In its sample, this clonotype was seen once. In nucleotides, the CDR3 is TGTGCCAGCAGTTTAAGACGCGGAGGAGGGGAGCAGTACTTC. Translating gives CASSLRRGGGEQYF. J is TRBJ2-7 and V is TRBV27; perhaps TRBD2 as D (6 bases). Germline CDR1 MNHEY, CDR2 SMNVEV (reference sequence). The CDR3 runs to 14 residues. Deletions cut 2 bases from V and 7 bases from J, with 15 bases between.

The CDR3 DNA follows: TGTGCCAGCAGCGTAGATGATAAGGGATTTCAGCCCCAGCATTTT. Protein: CASSVDDKGFQPQHF. This sequence joins TRBV9 and TRBJ1-5; no reliable D call. The CDR3 covers 15 residues. CDR1 and CDR2 (germline): SGDLS, YYNGEE. Trimming left V 0 bases short and J 6 bases short, with 13 bases between.

The genes are TRBV12-3 or TRBV12-4 and TRBJ2-7; weak D call: TRBD1 (5 bases). CDR3 length: 15 residues. V lost 2 bases, J lost 2 bases, and 13 bases lay in between. CDR3 sequence (DNA): TGTGCCAGCAGTTTACATTCCCAGGGTACCTACGAGCAGTACTTC. It encodes CASSLHSQGTYEQYF.

The rearrangement uses TRBV7-9 and TRBJ1-2; 9 bases match TRBD1. The J segment lost 4 bases and the V segment lost 0 bases, leaving 0 bases of the junction unmatched. The CDR3 is 14 residues long. Germline V CDR1 and CDR2: SEHNR, FQNEAQ (reference sequence). The CDR3 DNA reads as TGTGCCAGCAGCTTAGCGGACAGGGGCTATGGCTACACCTTC. Translated: CASSLADRGYGYTF.

The J gene is TRBJ2-2, the V gene TRBV27; the D gene is possibly TRBD1 (5 bases). Germline-derived CDR1 and CDR2 are MNHEY and SMNVEV (reference sequence). V shed 3 bases and J shed 3 bases, with 8 bases lying between them. The length of the CDR3 is 14 residues. This CDR3 is CASSLYRYTGELFF. CDR3 nucleotide sequence: TGTGCCAGCAGTTTGTACAGGTACACCGGGGAGCTGTTTTTT.

The chain combines TRBV6-2 or TRBV6-3 with TRBJ2-1; D possibly corresponds to TRBD2 (5 bases). The CDR3 length is 14 residues. Germline CDR1 is MNHEY and CDR2 is SVGEGT. V gave up 7 bases and J gave up 8 bases, with 18 bases separating them. This CDR3 reads CASNPNTGRDEQFF. The CDR3 coding sequence is TGTGCCAGCAACCCCAATACGGGAAGGGATGAGCAGTTCTTC.

The rearrangement uses TRBV20-1 and TRBJ1-3, with D unresolved. The CDR3 is 16 amino acids. Looked up from germline, CDR1 is DFQATT and CDR2 is SNEGSKA (reference sequence). V was shortened by 2 bases and J by 4 bases, with 18 bases between the two germline ends. The CDR3, as DNA: TGCAGTGCTAGAATTCCCGGCGGGGTAGCAGGAAACACCATATATTTT. This sequence encodes CSARIPGGVAGNTIYF.

J is TRBJ2-1 and V is TRBV5-1; TRBD2 aligns across 7 bases. The CDR3 is 15 residues long. The V and J ends lost 0 bases and 10 bases, in that order; junction bases with no gene match: 10. Germline CDR1 is SGHRS and CDR2 is YFSETQ. The DNA of the CDR3 is TGCGCCAGCAGCTTGGGGGACTACCCCAATAGAGAGCAGTTCTTC. Translation gives CASSLGDYPNREQFF.

Comments on this clonotype: Mismatch with germline at one junction end may stem from a read error. The chain uses TRBV20-1 and TRBJ2-7; D ambiguous. Germline V CDR1 and CDR2: DFQATT, SNEGSKA (reference sequence). This CDR3 is 11 amino acids long. The CDR3 nucleotides read TGCAGTGCTAGAGACCTGACCCAGCAATACTTC. Encoded protein: CSARDLTQQYF.